This T cell receptor beta chain derives from a study of technical replicates of blood from several donors. V was trimmed by 6 bases and J by 7 bases, leaving 19 bases between them. The CDR3 totals 14 residues. Germline assignment: CDR1 SSHAT and CDR2 FNYEAQ (reference sequence). The repertoire was sequenced with immunoSEQ multiplex PCR; TCRdb's copy has only in-frame clones and lacks some. Found here are approximately 75,000 clones, approximately 96% of them singletons; the top ten hold 0.18%. The sequenced sample consisted of T cells isolated from PBMCs. The gene calls are TRBV7-7 and TRBJ2-7, with a possible D match to TRBD1 (5 bases). This receptor was identified in a human donor in good health. DNA of the CDR3: TGTGCCAGCAGATATCAGGGTTTTAACAAGGAGCAGTACTTC. This translates into CASRYQGFNKEQYF.